The rows below give T cell receptor beta chains drawn from one sample of a study of blood T cell repertoires in COVID-19. Only in-frame clones appear in the TCRdb table, and some are missing; sequencing was by immunoSEQ multiplex PCR. The data hold approximately 230,000 clones, with 70% to 90% observed a single time. Source material: PBMCs or T cells enriched from blood (not recorded which). The receptors were sampled from a woman in her 50s with acute COVID-19. CDR3s include the opening cysteine and the closing phenylalanine or tryptophan. D genes are given only for firm matches. Rows may omit the clone size; those that give it use once, few, many or a size class.

once	TRBD1	TRBV18	TRBJ2-7	CASSRSGQGYQYEQYF	TGTGCCAGCTCACGTTCGGGACAGGGTTACCAGTACGAGCAGTACTTC
.	.	TRBV27	TRBJ1-2	CASSLRAGTYGYTF	TGTGCCAGCAGTTTGAGGGCAGGCACCTATGGCTACACCTTC
.	TRBD2	TRBV6-5	TRBJ2-1	CASRLAGGPNEQFF	TGTGCCAGCAGATTAGCGGGAGGGCCGAATGAGCAGTTCTTC
.	TRBD2	TRBV28	TRBJ2-4	CASSLGLAGGGDIQYF	TGTGCCAGCAGTTTAGGACTAGCGGGAGGAGGGGACATTCAGTACTTC
.	.	TRBV4-1	TRBJ1-4	CASSLRSGNEKLFF	TGCGCCAGCAGCCTCAGGTCGGGGAATGAAAAACTGTTTTTT
.	TRBD2	TRBV27	TRBJ2-4	CASSLSGDYRTKNIQYF	TGTGCCAGCAGTTTATCCGGGGACTATCGAACCAAAAACATTCAGTACTTC
.	TRBD1	TRBV5-5	TRBJ1-2	CASSLAPGTGINYGYTF	TGTGCCAGCAGCTTGGCCCCAGGGACAGGTATTAACTATGGCTACACCTTC
.	.	TRBV29-1	TRBJ2-2	CSVESGNTGELFF	TGCAGCGTTGAATCCGGGAACACCGGGGAGCTGTTTTTT
.	.	TRBV28	TRBJ2-4	CASSPRDLALGLAKNIQYF	TGTGCCAGCAGTCCCCGAGATCTAGCGTTAGGCCTCGCCAAAAACATTCAGTACTTC
.	TRBD1	TRBV27	TRBJ2-7	CASSFGTGGYEQYF	TGTGCCAGCAGTTTTGGGACAGGGGGCTACGAGCAGTACTTC
.	TRBD2	TRBV5-5	TRBJ2-5	CASSQGTSGSPDGETQYF	TGTGCCAGCAGCCAAGGGACTAGCGGGAGTCCTGATGGGGAGACCCAGTACTTC
.	TRBD1	TRBV3-1/TRBV3-2	TRBJ1-2	CASSPRDRLNYGYTF	TGTGCCAGCAGCCCCAGGGACAGGCTTAACTATGGCTACACCTTC
once	.	TRBV6-4	TRBJ1-6	CASSDQGRSPLHF	TGTGCCAGCAGTGATCAGGGCCGTTCACCCCTCCACTTT
.	TRBD1	TRBV7-3	TRBJ1-1	CASSLLGQGLTEAFF	TGTGCCAGCAGCTTACTAGGACAGGGGCTCACTGAAGCTTTCTTT
.	.	TRBV27	TRBJ1-3	CASSLSGASSGNTIYF	TGTGCCAGCAGTTTATCTGGGGCGAGCTCTGGAAACACCATATATTTT
.	TRBD1	TRBV18	TRBJ1-1	CASSSRDRGFGSTEAFF	TGTGCCAGCTCAAGCCGGGACAGGGGTTTTGGGTCAACTGAAGCTTTCTTT
.	TRBD2	TRBV9	TRBJ2-3	CASSHSLQRGGSSTDTQYF	TGTGCCAGCAGCCACTCTTTGCAGCGGGGAGGGTCTAGCACAGATACGCAGTATTTT
.	TRBD2	TRBV7-3	TRBJ2-7	CASSLNGGTYEQYF	TGTGCCAGCAGCTTAAACGGGGGGACCTACGAGCAGTACTTC
.	.	TRBV11-2	TRBJ1-1	CASSLGGDRAFF	TGTGCCAGCAGCTTAGGGGGAGATCGGGCTTTCTTT
.	TRBD2	TRBV2	TRBJ2-2	CASRVLAANTGELFF	TGTGCCAGCAGGGTACTAGCGGCGAACACCGGGGAGCTGTTTTTT
.	.	TRBV11-1	TRBJ1-4	CASSSTGEKLFF	TGTGCCAGCAGCTCCACAGGGGAAAAACTGTTTTTT
few	TRBD1	TRBV27	TRBJ1-2	CASAGGRYGYTF	TGTGCCAGCGCAGGGGGGCGATATGGCTACACCTTC
.	.	TRBV5-8	TRBJ1-4	CASSFPTNEKLFF	TGTGCCAGCTCGTTCCCAACTAATGAAAAACTGTTTTTT
.	.	TRBV27	TRBJ2-3	CASSQLSTGTDTQYF	TGTGCCAGCAGTCAACTTTCGACAGGCACAGATACGCAGTATTTT
.	.	TRBV5-4	TRBJ1-2	CASRGTGSINYGYTF	TGTGCCAGCAGAGGAACAGGGAGTATTAACTATGGCTACACCTTC
.	TRBD1	TRBV28	TRBJ1-1	CASSYRGASTEAFF	TGTGCCAGCAGTTACAGGGGCGCCTCCACTGAAGCTTTCTTT